Following are 24 T cell receptor beta chains from one sample sequenced in a study of blood T cell repertoires in COVID-19. Libraries were prepared by immunoSEQ multiplex PCR; TCRdb keeps only in-frame clonotypes and omits some of them. The data show tens of thousands of clones, roughly four fifths seen once. Sequenced material: peripheral blood. These receptors all come from an older woman with acute or convalescent COVID-19.

The chain carries TRBV10-3 and TRBJ2-5, with D hard to call. Trimming stripped 4 bases from V and 5 bases from J, with 8 bases between. Germline V gene lookup returns CDR1 ENHRY and CDR2 SYGVKD. The length of the CDR3 is 12 residues. The CDR3 coding sequence is TGTGCCATCAGTGCGGGTTCCGAGACCCAGTACTTC. Its protein is CAISAGSETQYF.

This chain connects TRBV7-2 to TRBJ2-1; D possibly corresponds to TRBD2 (5 bases). There are 14 residues in the CDR3. The germline V and J ends were trimmed by 2 bases and 5 bases, with 10 bases remaining between them. Germline V gene lookup returns CDR1 SGHTA and CDR2 FQGNSA. CDR3 loop: CASSLTPSHNEQFF. For the CDR3, the DNA is TGTGCCAGCAGCTTAACCCCTAGCCACAATGAGCAGTTCTTC.

The CDR3 reads CASSFTGTGNTEAFF. CDR3 in DNA: TGTGCCAGCAGCTTTACCGGGACAGGTAACACTGAAGCTTTCTTT. V usage is TRBV7-9 and J usage is TRBJ1-1; TRBD1 matches 8 bases. This CDR3 spans 15 amino acids. Germline-derived CDR1 and CDR2 are SEHNR and FQNEAQ (reference sequence). Losses at the gene ends were 3 bases for V and 2 bases for J; bases not matched to a gene: 5.

The table lists this clone with a few counts. This chain joins TRBV5-1 and TRBJ1-2; tentative D call: TRBD1 (5 bases). CDR1 SGHRS and CDR2 YFSETQ come from the germline V gene. The germline V and J ends were trimmed by 4 bases and 5 bases, with 15 bases remaining between them. The CDR3 length is 14 residues. CDR3 in DNA: TGCGCCAGCAGCCTGGGACGGGGTTCTTATGGCTACACCTTC. It yields the protein CASSLGRGSYGYTF.

V gene TRBV12-3 or TRBV12-4 combines with J gene TRBJ1-1; D not resolved. This CDR3 is 11 amino acids long. Trimming shortened V by 4 bases and J by 3 bases, and 3 bases separated the two germline ends. CDR3 bases: TGTGCCAGCAGTTCGGACACTGAAGCTTTCTTT. The encoded protein is CASSSDTEAFF.

The chain has TRBV13 and TRBJ2-1; 9 nucleotides match TRBD2. Looked up from germline, CDR1 is PRHDT and CDR2 is FYEKMQ (reference sequence). CDR3 length equals 16 residues. The junction had 8 bases not matched to a gene; V was cut back by 3 bases and J by 5 bases. The CDR3 coding sequence is TGTGCCAGCAGCTTCCTTGGGACTAGCCCTAACAATGAGCAGTTCTTC. This gives the protein CASSFLGTSPNNEQFF.

The V call is TRBV19, the J call TRBJ2-5; D is perhaps TRBD1 (6 bases). CDR1 and CDR2 (germline): LNHDA, SQIVND (reference sequence). The germline V and J ends were trimmed by 9 bases and 6 bases, with 17 bases remaining between them. This CDR3 is built from 13 residues. This CDR3 is CASDAGDKKTQYF. The CDR3 DNA is TGTGCCAGCGATGCAGGGGATAAGAAGACCCAGTACTTC.

V usage is TRBV5-8 and J usage is TRBJ1-5; D unresolved. The CDR3 covers 14 residues. Trimming took off 6 bases at V and 2 bases at J, with 12 bases between the two ends. Germline values: CDR1 SGHTS, CDR2 YDEGEE. CDR3 amino acids: CASNTGYGNQPQHF. CDR3 nucleotide sequence: TGTGCCAGCAATACTGGTTACGGCAATCAGCCCCAGCATTTT.

The chain uses TRBV5-1 and TRBJ1-1; 7 nucleotides line up with TRBD1. The CDR3 runs to 17 residues. The V gene end was trimmed by 0 bases and the J gene end by 1 base; junction bases not matched to a gene: 9. Germline-derived CDR1 and CDR2 are SGHRS and YFSETQ. In DNA, the CDR3 is TGCGCCAGCAGCTTGGGGGACAGTTCTGGCTCGAACACTGAAGCTTTCTTT. Translating gives CASSLGDSSGSNTEAFF. Drawing the rest from reference TRBV5-1 and TRBJ1-1, the complete variable domain is KAGVTQTPRYLIKTRGQQVTLSCSPISGHRSVSWYQQTPGQGLQFLFEYFSETQRNKGNFPGRFSGRQFSNSRSEMNVSTLELGDSALYLCASSLGDSSGSNTEAFFGQGTRLTVV.

The chain joins TRBV2 to TRBJ1-1; no reliable D call. The CDR3 runs 12 residues. Germline V gene lookup returns CDR1 SNHLY and CDR2 FYNNEI. With 2 bases removed from V and 5 bases from J, the gap between germline ends came to 6 bases. The CDR3 loop reads CASSERGTEAFF. CDR3 bases: TGTGCCAGCAGTGAACGGGGTACTGAAGCTTTCTTT.

The chain uses TRBV30 and TRBJ2-2, with D possibly matching TRBD2 (7 bases). This CDR3 has 14 residues. Germline CDR1 is GTSNPN and CDR2 is SVGIG (reference sequence). V was clipped by 5 bases and J by 4 bases, with 14 bases between them. The CDR3 loop is CAWRGRGGTGELFF. As DNA, the CDR3 is TGTGCCTGGCGGGGGAGGGGGGGCACCGGGGAGCTGTTTTTT.

The rearrangement joins TRBV30 to TRBJ1-5, with D possibly matching TRBD1 (5 bases). The V end was cut by 2 bases, the J end by 2 bases, with 13 bases between. CDR1 and CDR2 (germline): GTSNPN, SVGIG (reference sequence). CDR3 length equals 15 residues. The CDR3 DNA sequence: TGTGCCTGGAGTATAAAGGGGCTTGGCAATCAGCCCCAGCATTTT. Amino acids: CAWSIKGLGNQPQHF.

The chain employs TRBV5-1 and TRBJ1-1; TRBD1 might be the D (5 bases). Trimming left V 0 bases short and J 4 bases short, with 7 bases between. Germline values: CDR1 SGHRS, CDR2 YFSETQ. The CDR3 length is 13 residues. In nucleotides, the CDR3 is TGCGCCAGCAGCTTGGTGGGGCCCACTGAAGCTTTCTTT. Encoded protein: CASSLVGPTEAFF.

The CDR3 here is CASRPSRVRNQPQHF. The CDR3 nucleotides are TGTGCCAGTCGACCGAGCCGGGTGCGCAATCAGCCCCAGCATTTT. The gene calls are TRBV28 and TRBJ1-5; D is unclear. The germline gives CDR1 MDHEN, CDR2 SYDVKM. The CDR3 sequence is 15 residues long. Trimming removed 9 bases from V and 2 bases from J, with 17 bases in between. The complete variable domain, with remaining parts taken from reference TRBV28 and TRBJ1-5, reads DVKVTQSSRYLVKRTGEKVFLECVQDMDHENMFWYRQDPGLGLRLIYFSYDVKMKEKGDIPEGYSVSREKKERFSLILESASTNQTSMYLCASRPSRVRNQPQHFGDGTRLSIL.

The chain combines TRBV3-1 (or the pseudogene TRBV3-2) with TRBJ1-2; D remains unclear. The CDR3 length is 12 residues. V dropped 5 bases and J dropped 4 bases, with 8 bases sitting between them. Per the germline V gene, CDR1 is LGHDT and CDR2 is YNNKEL (reference sequence). CDR3 loop: CASSVHSYGYTF. The CDR3 nucleotides read TGTGCCAGCAGCGTCCACAGCTATGGCTACACCTTC.

The chain links TRBV12-3 or TRBV12-4 to TRBJ2-7; weak D call: TRBD1 (5 bases). The V and J ends lost 7 bases and 2 bases respectively, with 12 bases between them. The CDR3 length is 13 residues. The CDR3 DNA reads TGTGCCAGCACCATAACAGGAACCTACGAGCAGTACTTC. Translation gives CASTITGTYEQYF.

The table lists this clone with a few counts. The chain has TRBV5-1 and TRBJ1-3, with TRBD1 as a possible D gene (6 bases). Germline V gene sequence: CDR1 SGHRS, CDR2 YFSETQ. The CDR3 sequence is 16 residues long. V was clipped by 4 bases and J by 4 bases, with 18 bases between them. The CDR3 loop is CASSQGPTGTGNTIYF. The CDR3 coding sequence is TGCGCCAGCAGCCAAGGGCCCACAGGGACCGGAAACACCATATATTTT. Looking up the rest from reference TRBV5-1 and TRBJ1-3 gives the full variable domain: KAGVTQTPRYLIKTRGQQVTLSCSPISGHRSVSWYQQTPGQGLQFLFEYFSETQRNKGNFPGRFSGRQFSNSRSEMNVSTLELGDSALYLCASSQGPTGTGNTIYFGEGSWLTVV.

The gene calls are TRBV19 and TRBJ1-1; D call uncertain. Trimming removed 6 bases at V and 0 bases at J, with 20 bases between. The CDR3 runs 17 residues. Germline V gene sequence: CDR1 LNHDA, CDR2 SQIVND (reference sequence). CDR3 nucleotide sequence: TGTGCCAGTAGGATGGCGGGTGCGGGAAACATGAACACTGAAGCTTTCTTT. It is translated as CASRMAGAGNMNTEAFF.

This chain links TRBV29-1 with TRBJ1-1; TRBD1 agrees at 8 bases. The J segment lost 5 bases and the V segment lost 3 bases, leaving 2 bases of the junction unmatched. The germline V gene has CDR1 SQVTM and CDR2 ANQGSEA. The CDR3 is made up of 12 amino acids. The DNA of the CDR3 is TGCAGCGTTGACAGGGGGCAAACTGAAGCTTTCTTT. Residues: CSVDRGQTEAFF.

The chain carries TRBV2 and TRBJ1-1; possibly TRBD1 for D (5 bases). The CDR3 sequence is 11 residues long. Deletions cut 4 bases from V and 8 bases from J, with 8 bases between. Germline values: CDR1 SNHLY, CDR2 FYNNEI. In DNA form, the CDR3 reads TGTGCCAGCAGTGGGACATCCGAAGCTTTCTTT. Its translation is CASSGTSEAFF.

The rearrangement joins TRBV27 to TRBJ2-7; TRBD1 matches at 11 bases. Germline V gene sequence: CDR1 MNHEY, CDR2 SMNVEV (reference sequence). The CDR3 is 15 amino acids. Germline trimming cut 6 bases from V and 3 bases from J; bases unmatched to any gene: 7. The CDR3 sequence is CASSKAGTGGYEQYF. In DNA, the CDR3 is TGTGCCAGCAGCAAAGCCGGGACAGGGGGCTACGAGCAGTACTTC.

The chain combines TRBV5-1 with TRBJ2-5; 11 positions match TRBD2. The ends lost 4 bases at V and 4 bases at J; junction bases unmatched: 3. The CDR3 is made up of 14 amino acids. Germline assignment: CDR1 SGHRS and CDR2 YFSETQ. CDR3 sequence: CASSRGTSGETQYF. The DNA for the CDR3 is TGCGCCAGCAGCAGAGGGACTAGCGGAGAGACCCAGTACTTC.

The gene calls are TRBV15 and TRBJ2-1, with D perhaps matching TRBD2 (5 bases). The V end lost 5 bases, the J end lost 5 bases, and 13 bases lay between the germline ends. The V gene's germline CDR1 is LNHNV and CDR2 YYDKDF (reference sequence). The CDR3 loop spans 14 amino acids. The CDR3 region is CATSRRGLHNEQFF. As DNA, the CDR3 is TGTGCCACCAGCCGCAGAGGGTTACACAATGAGCAGTTCTTC.

This clone was counted between two and nine times. V is TRBV3-1 (or the pseudogene TRBV3-2) and J is TRBJ1-4, with TRBD1 identical over 8 bases. This CDR3 spans 14 amino acids. V was clipped by 6 bases and J by 8 bases; unmatched bases: 8. The germline V gene encodes CDR1 LGHDT and CDR2 YNNKEL (reference sequence). The CDR3: CASSSDRATEKLFF. The CDR3 DNA is TGTGCCAGCAGTTCGGACAGGGCGACGGAAAAACTGTTTTTT.